Given below is one T cell receptor beta chain in context. Its target is unknown. Germline V gene sequence: CDR1 MNHEY, CDR2 SVGAGI. CDR3 length equals 15 residues. This sample was included in a study of T cells expressing NK-cell markers. General observations from the study: In 5 or 6 donors, dominant NKG2C+ clonotypes were about 1.0-7.0% of CD8+ T cells.

For each CDR3 protein, TCRdb gives one entry from its re-call of the 5' RACE reads, without DNA. The sample shows about 550,000 distinct CDR3 sequences, and about 3.6% sits with its ten largest clones. This clonotype originated in a man younger than 30 in good health. The J gene is TRBJ2-6, the V gene TRBV6-5. Material for sequencing was blood T cells: a sorted CD56 or NKG2C T cell subset, CD4+ or CD8+ T cells, or bulk PBMC T cells (not recorded which). CDR3 sequence: CASSSRISGANVLTF.